This T cell receptor (beta chain) was observed in a study of beta chain features in type 1 diabetes (dated by TCRdb to 2016 to 2019). Regarding the study in general: Patients and healthy donors did not differ in mean age, gender distribution, total cell number or subset yield. A total of about 100,000,000 sorted cells were examined across all samples, and RNA yield correlated strongly with the number of cells per subset. In the study, recently diagnosed type 1 diabetes patients and matched healthy donors were compared on the TCRB repertoires of their sorted circulating CD4+ T cell subsets. Naive and central memory subsets were obtained from all 30 or so donors, but regulatory and stem cell-like memory subsets were isolated from only 8 patients and roughly 8 healthy donors. Overall study outcomes, separate from this receptor: Sequencing cDNA rather than genomic DNA could over-represent highly expressing activated cells, although activation and CD3 levels did not differ between groups. Because the HLA sub-analyses included only small numbers of individuals, any influence of HLA type on TCRB rearrangement was left unresolved. Naive, central memory and regulatory TCRB repertoires appeared more similar among patients than among healthy donors. Shorter templates might be favored by PCR, yet because patient and control samples were amplified and corrected together, any such skew would affect both groups equally. Patients with type 1 diabetes made fewer insertions and deleted more nucleotides at VDJ recombination sites, implying thymic rearrangement abnormalities. Type 1 diabetes patients showed a moderate but significant shortening of TCRB CDR3 length in all four CD4+ subsets.

A single peripheral blood draw of about 116 mL on average was collected from each donor into heparinised tubes. A BD FACSAria II was used to sort naive, central memory, regulatory and stem cell-like memory CD4+ T cells with a panel that included CD45RO, CCR7, CD25, CD127, CD95 and CD27. A purity above 98% was achieved for all sorted populations. PBMCs were isolated right away by Lymphoprep density gradient centrifugation and were stained directly, without culture. So that batch effects would be minimized, each experiment stained and sorted samples in pairs, pairing one healthy donor with one patient. Comments on this clone: Its antigen remains unidentified. Nothing much larger sits one base from this clone, and base qualities are not available.

The entire amount of isolated RNA was reverse transcribed using the High Capacity cDNA Reverse Transcription Kit, so the sequenced TCRB transcripts were expressed ones. Naive, central memory and regulatory T cell samples underwent deep immunoSEQ sequencing, averaging about 3.5 million total reads per sample. Sorted cells were lysed in RLT buffer and RNA was extracted with DNase-treated RNeasy Micro or Mini kits, depending on cell number. To prevent cross-contamination, each cell subset was processed individually, whereas patient and healthy donor samples were processed jointly. The immunoSEQ multiplex PCR was used to amplify TCRB sequences from cDNA, yielding 87-bp fragments that span the CDR3 region. The amplicons were sequenced using the Illumina HiSeq platform. The study's own analysis went as follows. PCR bias was computationally corrected using synthetic template baselines, reads within Hamming distance 2 were collapsed, and singletons that could not be merged were discarded. By aligning reads against IMGT, V, D and J genes, CDR3 length, and insertions or deletions at six rearrangement sites were assigned. Within each subset, clonotype counts were normalized to the number of sorted cells before true diversity and Gini coefficients were calculated with the tcR R package. The overlap coefficient, calculated on TCRB nucleotide sequences, was used to measure repertoire sharing. In its TCRdb copy, this immuneACCESS table keeps in-frame sequences only and misses some clones. Where compared with another copy, unresolved V genes explain less than half of these, and the others have no known cause. The DNA was the basis for D and trimming; V, J and clone size are from that table. This sample is represented by about 340,000 clones; around 8% of them were singletons. Jointly, the top ten make up around 0.45% of the sample.

Trimming removed 2 bases from V and 4 bases from J, leaving 8 bases between the germline ends. For CDR1 and CDR2, the germline V gene lists SNHLY and FYNNEI. From cysteine to phenylalanine, the CDR3 is 14 amino acids long. The read is trimmed to its CDR3 DNA, 42 bases read in frame from base 1. The chain couples TRBV2 to TRBJ2-2; the D gene is unclear. Input material: central memory CD4+ T cells from blood. The receptor was derived from a young woman in good health. The CDR3 sequence is CASSESVITGELFF. The nucleotide sequence is TGTGCCAGCAGTGAAAGTGTTATCACCGGGGAGCTGTTTTTT.